Below are 11 T cell receptor beta chains sequenced from a single sample in a study of shared clonotypes between healthy human individuals. Clones were sequenced by immunoSEQ multiplex PCR, and TCRdb holds only the in-frame ones, with some missing. The sample lists more than 1,200,000 clones, approximately 98.5% seen once, with about 0.4% in the top ten. Sequenced input: naive CD4+ T cells sorted from blood. Noted subset: CD45RA+ positively selected. These receptor sequences come from a man aged 25-45 years in good health.

The chain recombines TRBV11-3 with TRBJ1-1; D perhaps matches TRBD1 (5 bases). This CDR3 has 13 residues. Germline values: CDR1 SGHNT, CDR2 YENEEA. The V end was cut by 5 bases, the J end by 3 bases, with 10 bases between. DNA for the CDR3: TGTGCCAGCAGCCAAGCAGGGTACACTGAAGCTTTCTTT. This codes for CASSQAGYTEAFF.

V usage is TRBV6-1 and J usage is TRBJ2-1; D gene uncertain. The CDR3 extends over 14 amino acids. Trimming left V 10 bases short and J 1 base short, with 14 bases between. Per the germline V gene, CDR1 is MNHNS and CDR2 is SASEGT. CDR3 sequence (DNA): TGTGCCACAGAAAAAGCCAGATCCTACAATGAGCAGTTCTTC. It translates to CATEKARSYNEQFF.

A word on this clone: Within the sample, other DNA sequences also encode this same CDR3. V is TRBV5-6 and J is TRBJ2-3; perhaps D is TRBD1 or TRBD2 (5 bases each). Germline values: CDR1 SGHDT, CDR2 YYEEEE. The V and J ends lost 3 bases and 3 bases respectively, with 11 bases between them. The CDR3 covers 14 residues. CDR3 nucleotide sequence: TGTGCCAGCAGCTCGGGACGCTCGACAGATACGCAGTATTTT. It codes for CASSSGRSTDTQYF.

The J gene is TRBJ2-3, the V gene TRBV9; no definite D call. The germline V gene encodes CDR1 SGDLS and CDR2 YYNGEE. V dropped 0 bases and J dropped 6 bases, with 23 bases sitting between them. The CDR3 runs 18 residues. The CDR3 loop is CASSVGISLGRKEDTQYF. CDR3 sequence (DNA): TGTGCCAGCAGCGTAGGGATTAGTTTGGGTCGAAAAGAGGATACGCAGTATTTT.

The CDR3 region has the DNA TGTGCCAGCAGCCCTAGTAGGCACGAGCAGTACTTC. The encoded protein is CASSPSRHEQYF. This sequence joins TRBV14 and TRBJ2-7; D remains ambiguous. Germline values: CDR1 SGHDN, CDR2 FVKESK. Trimming left V 4 bases short and J 5 bases short, with 9 bases between. The CDR3 runs to 12 residues.

Comments on this clone: Other DNA sequences of this sample code for an identical CDR3. This chain links TRBV20-1 with TRBJ2-1; D is ambiguous. CDR3 length: 10 amino acids. Germline values: CDR1 DFQATT, CDR2 SNEGSKA (reference sequence). Trimming cost V 7 bases and J 3 bases, with 4 bases left between them. The CDR3 bases are TGCAGTGTAAGCTACAATGAGCAGTTCTTC. Protein sequence: CSVSYNEQFF.

Note on this clone: Other DNA sequences of this sample code for an identical CDR3. The J gene is TRBJ2-7, the V gene TRBV7-2; 7 bases agree with TRBD2. J gave up 4 bases and V 0 bases, and 6 bases lay outside the gene matches. The germline CDR1 and CDR2 sequences are SGHTA and FQGNSA. This CDR3 is 15 amino acids long. CDR3 coding DNA: TGTGCCAGCAGCTTAGCGTTGGCGGGAGCTTACGAGCAGTACTTC. Translated: CASSLALAGAYEQYF.

This clone was picked up one time. The rearrangement uses TRBV19 and TRBJ2-3; D might be TRBD1 (6 bases). The CDR3 extends over 15 amino acids. Trimming stripped 4 bases from V and 0 bases from J, with 11 bases between. CDR1 and CDR2 from the germline V gene are LNHDA and SQIVND (reference sequence). CDR3 sequence (DNA): TGTGCCAGTAGTACCAACAGGGCTAGCACAGATACGCAGTATTTT. Amino acid sequence: CASSTNRASTDTQYF. Together with reference TRBV19 and TRBJ2-3, the CDR3 gives the full variable domain: DGGITQSPKYLFRKEGQNVTLSCEQNLNHDAMYWYRQDPGQGLRLIYYSQIVNDFQKGDIAEGYSVSREKKESFPLTVTSAQKNPTAFYLCASSTNRASTDTQYFGPGTRLTVL.

The chain is built from TRBV5-1 and TRBJ2-3; TRBD2 agrees at 11 bases. The CDR3 length is 16 residues. CDR1 is SGHRS and CDR2 is YFSETQ in the germline V gene. V gave up 2 bases and J gave up 6 bases; unmatched junction bases: 8. The CDR3 DNA reads as TGCGCCAGCAGCTTAGGTAGCGGGAGGGCCCGCGATACGCAGTATTTT. This gives the protein CASSLGSGRARDTQYF.

The chain recombines TRBV27 with TRBJ1-5; 9 nucleotides align to TRBD1. V lost 6 bases and J lost 6; bases outside the gene matches: 9. CDR3 length: 15 residues. CDR1 and CDR2 from the germline V gene are MNHEY and SMNVEV (reference sequence). The CDR3 loop reads CASRSGTGSPQPQHF. The CDR3 coding sequence is TGTGCCAGCAGGTCCGGGACAGGGAGTCCTCAGCCCCAGCATTTT.

This clone was found once. In the same sample, other DNA sequences code for this CDR3. The rearrangement links TRBV28 to TRBJ1-1, with D unresolved. Germline V lookup: CDR1 MDHEN, CDR2 SYDVKM. Trimming left V 2 bases short and J 6 bases short, with 4 bases between. The CDR3 is 11 residues long. The CDR3 DNA follows: TGTGCCAGCAGTTTACCCCCTGAAGCTTTCTTT. This encodes CASSLPPEAFF.